This is a list of T cell receptor beta chains from one sample in a study of T cell changes during pregnancy in multiple sclerosis. Clones were read by immunoSEQ multiplex PCR, and TCRdb kept only the in-frame ones, dropping some. The repertoire holds some 77,000 clones, with about 92% as singletons. Sequenced material: peripheral blood, taken in the second trimester of pregnancy. Every receptor here comes from a female donor in good health, enrolled as a control in a pregnancy study. The CDR3 runs from the conserved cysteine through the conserved F or W. The D gene is left open where the match is weak. Clone size is shown for a subset of rows, as once, few, many or a class of expanded clone.

v_gene	abundance	j_gene	d_gene	CDR3aa	CDR3nt
TRBV28	-	TRBJ1-3	-	CASSSQVRSGNTIYF	TGTGCCAGCAGCTCCCAGGTGCGCTCTGGAAACACCATATATTTT
TRBV5-4	-	TRBJ1-1	-	CASSLELMNTEAFF	TGTGCCAGCAGCTTAGAGCTTATGAACACTGAAGCTTTCTTT
TRBV7-9	-	TRBJ1-1	-	CASSLVIAGYTEAFF	TGTGCCAGCAGCTTAGTAATCGCGGGGTACACTGAAGCTTTCTTT
TRBV28	-	TRBJ1-5	-	CASSPRTGRGPQHF	TGTGCCAGCAGTCCACGGACGGGCAGGGGACCCCAGCATTTT
TRBV7-3	-	TRBJ1-2	TRBD1	CASSPFTGAAGYGYTF	TGTGCCAGCAGCCCGTTCACAGGGGCCGCCGGCTATGGCTACACCTTC
TRBV7-3	-	TRBJ2-3	TRBD2	CASSWGRVTSGEWTDTQYF	TGTGCCAGCAGCTGGGGGAGGGTGACTAGCGGGGAGTGGACAGATACGCAGTATTTT
TRBV19	-	TRBJ1-2	TRBD1	CASRDRNHGYTF	TGTGCCAGCAGGGACAGGAACCATGGCTACACCTTC
TRBV7-9	-	TRBJ2-5	-	CASSSMETQYF	TGTGCCAGCAGCTCCATGGAGACCCAGTACTTC
TRBV2	-	TRBJ2-7	-	CASRKQGTSSYEQYF	TGTGCCAGCAGAAAACAGGGAACCAGCTCCTACGAGCAGTACTTC
TRBV7-2	-	TRBJ1-2	-	CASGGRASGYTF	TGTGCCAGCGGGGGCAGGGCATCTGGCTACACCTTC
TRBV7-2	-	TRBJ2-2	TRBD1	CASRQGLDTGELFF	TGTGCCAGCCGACAGGGTTTAGACACCGGGGAGCTGTTTTTT
TRBV9	-	TRBJ2-1	-	CASSATEPGLRVGHEQFF	TGTGCCAGCAGCGCGACAGAACCGGGACTCAGAGTGGGACATGAGCAGTTCTTC
TRBV5-1	-	TRBJ1-2	TRBD1	CASSLQGQGRGGYTF	TGCGCCAGCAGCTTACAGGGACAGGGCCGGGGCGGCTACACCTTC
TRBV5-4	-	TRBJ2-6	-	CASSLGAGSSGANVLTF	TGTGCCAGCAGCCTGGGGGCGGGGAGCTCTGGGGCCAACGTCCTGACTTTC
TRBV11-3	-	TRBJ1-3	-	CASSGGTDGNTIYF	TGTGCCAGCAGCGGTGGCACAGACGGAAACACCATATATTTT
TRBV10-3	-	TRBJ2-7	TRBD1	CAISPAGGPYEQYF	TGTGCCATCAGCCCGGCAGGGGGCCCTTACGAGCAGTACTTC
TRBV10-2	-	TRBJ2-3	TRBD2	CASSDLLLGALAGGPGDTQYF	TGCGCCAGCAGTGACCTACTTTTGGGGGCGCTAGCGGGGGGGCCAGGGGATACGCAGTATTTT
TRBV11-3	-	TRBJ1-5	-	CASSLAGNQPQHF	TGTGCCAGCAGCTTAGCGGGCAATCAGCCCCAGCATTTT
TRBV5-8	-	TRBJ1-2	TRBD1	CASMAGQTYSNYGYTF	TGTGCCAGCATGGCGGGACAGACTTATTCTAACTATGGCTACACCTTC
TRBV6-5	-	TRBJ2-1	-	CASSYGGQSSYNEQFF	TGTGCCAGCAGTTACGGAGGACAGAGCTCCTACAATGAGCAGTTCTTC
TRBV7-8	-	TRBJ1-2	-	CASSLAFGRGNYGYTF	TGTGCCAGCAGCTTAGCGTTCGGCCGGGGGAACTATGGCTACACCTTC
TRBV10-3	-	TRBJ2-7	-	CAISEEAVSYEQYF	TGTGCCATCAGTGAGGAGGCCGTCTCCTACGAGCAGTACTTC
TRBV6-1	-	TRBJ2-7	TRBD1	CASSSDRALYEQYF	TGTGCCAGCAGTAGCGACAGGGCACTCTACGAGCAGTACTTC
TRBV7-2	-	TRBJ2-2	TRBD1	CASSLVNRGGELFF	TGTGCCAGCAGCTTAGTGAACAGGGGCGGGGAGCTGTTTTTT
TRBV7-3	-	TRBJ2-3	TRBD2	CASSARLADTQYF	TGTGCCAGCAGCGCTAGACTAGCGGATACGCAGTATTTT
TRBV4-3	-	TRBJ2-6	-	CASSQEQGVAGANVLTF	TGCGCCAGCAGCCAAGAACAGGGAGTAGCAGGGGCCAACGTCCTGACTTTC
TRBV6-5	-	TRBJ1-1	TRBD1	CASSYTGGLNTEAFF	TGTGCCAGCAGTTACACAGGGGGCCTTAACACTGAAGCTTTCTTT
TRBV28	-	TRBJ2-7	-	CASSTLNEQYF	TGTGCCAGCAGTACTTTGAACGAGCAGTACTTC
TRBV19	-	TRBJ1-2	-	CASSMIGYNYGYTF	TGTGCCAGTAGTATGATCGGGTATAACTATGGCTACACCTTC
TRBV7-3	-	TRBJ1-1	-	CASSLNGEENTEAFF	TGTGCCAGCAGCTTAAATGGGGAGGAGAACACTGAAGCTTTCTTT
TRBV4-1	once	TRBJ1-4	-	CASSQEGATLPEKLFF	TGCGCCAGCAGCCAAGAGGGGGCCACTTTACCTGAAAAACTGTTTTTT
TRBV9	-	TRBJ2-3	-	CASSVVSGVTHTDTQYF	TGTGCCAGCAGCGTAGTTTCAGGGGTCACACACACAGATACGCAGTATTTT
TRBV5-4	-	TRBJ1-1	TRBD1	CASSLTGEAFF	TGTGCCAGCAGCTTGACAGGGGAGGCTTTCTTT
TRBV5-4	-	TRBJ1-2	TRBD1	CASSLGQGERGGYTF	TGTGCCAGCAGCTTGGGACAGGGGGAGCGTGGTGGCTACACCTTC
TRBV2	-	TRBJ2-5	TRBD1	CASSRQGETQYF	TGTGCCAGCAGTAGACAGGGGGAGACCCAGTACTTC
TRBV28	-	TRBJ2-2	-	CASSPDSGELFF	TGTGCCAGCAGTCCAGACAGCGGGGAGCTGTTTTTT
TRBV9	-	TRBJ2-5	TRBD2	CASSVKSGTKGETQYF	TGTGCCAGCAGCGTAAAATCCGGGACTAAGGGGGAGACCCAGTACTTC
TRBV27	-	TRBJ2-1	TRBD1	CASKWDRGFPDNEQFF	TGTGCCAGCAAGTGGGACAGGGGCTTCCCGGACAATGAGCAGTTCTTC
TRBV28	-	TRBJ2-1	-	CASRELLNEQFF	TGTGCCAGCAGGGAGTTGTTGAATGAGCAGTTCTTC